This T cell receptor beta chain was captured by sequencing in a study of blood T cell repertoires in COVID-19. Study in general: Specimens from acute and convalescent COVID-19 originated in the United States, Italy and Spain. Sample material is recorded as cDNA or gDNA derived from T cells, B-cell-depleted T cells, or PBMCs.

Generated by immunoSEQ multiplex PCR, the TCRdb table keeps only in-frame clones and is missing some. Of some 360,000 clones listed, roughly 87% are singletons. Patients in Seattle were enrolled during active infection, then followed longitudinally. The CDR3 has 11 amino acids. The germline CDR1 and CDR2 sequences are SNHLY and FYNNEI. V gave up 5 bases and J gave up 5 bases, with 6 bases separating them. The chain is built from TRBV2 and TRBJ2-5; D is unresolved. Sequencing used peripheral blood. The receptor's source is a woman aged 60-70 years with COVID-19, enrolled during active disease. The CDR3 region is CASSYSETQYF. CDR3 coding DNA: TGTGCCAGCAGTTATAGCGAGACCCAGTACTTC.